This T cell receptor (beta chain) appears in the sequencing data of a study of Graves' ophthalmopathy and Graves' hyperthyroidism. With 0 bases removed from V and 4 bases from J, the gap between germline ends came to 13 bases. CDR1 and CDR2 (germline): SGHRS, YFSETQ. CDR3 length equals 15 residues. Orbital computed tomography, together with clinical symptoms, serum thyroxine, TRAb and thyroid ultrasound, was used for diagnosis. The TCR beta CDR3 regions underwent amplification from RNA transcripts. An initial RT-PCR round employing HTBI primers preceded a second-round multiplex PCR. TCRdb independently ran MiXCR on the multiplex PCR reads; one entry per CDR3 protein. Of around 520,000 distinct CDR3 sequences listed, 35% to 40% are singletons.

V usage is TRBV5-1 and J usage is TRBJ1-1, with D perhaps TRBD1 (6 bases). Sequenced input: peripheral blood or thyroid tissue (not recorded which). This receptor was obtained from an adult man with Graves' hyperthyroidism. The CDR3 reads CASSLAGDGATEAFF. As DNA, the CDR3 is TGCGCCAGCAGCTTGGCAGGGGACGGCGCCACTGAAGCTTTCTTT. The complete variable domain, with remaining parts taken from reference TRBV5-1 and TRBJ1-1, reads KAGVTQTPRYLIKTRGQQVTLSCSPISGHRSVSWYQQTPGQGLQFLFEYFSETQRNKGNFPGRFSGRQFSNSRSEMNVSTLELGDSALYLCASSLAGDGATEAFFGQGTRLTVV.